This is a list of T cell receptor beta chains from one sample in a study of cytomegalovirus exposure and HLA in healthy donors. TCRdb's table, derived via immunoSEQ multiplex PCR, lists solely in-frame clones and lacks some. The sample carries a few hundred thousand clones, approximately 90% recorded once. The specimen was PBMCs. These receptors were collected from a woman between 18 and 30 years old in good health and CMV-seronegative. Both conserved end residues are part of each CDR3. D genes are given only for firm matches. The size entry is marked missing in some rows and otherwise reads once, few, many or a size class.

>NA|TRBD1|TRBJ2-5|TRBV5-4
CASSWGQEGGAQYF
TGTGCCAGCAGCTGGGGACAGGAGGGTGGTGCCCAGTACTTC
>NA|TRBD2|TRBJ2-7|TRBV11-2
CASSFGTSGSNEQYF
TGTGCCAGCAGCTTCGGCACTAGCGGGAGTAACGAGCAGTACTTC
>NA|TRBD1|TRBJ2-5|TRBV30
CAWSLRTGGKQETQYF
TGTGCCTGGAGCCTACGGACAGGGGGAAAACAAGAGACCCAGTACTTC
>NA|TRBD1|TRBJ2-2|TRBV6-5
CASSSGQYTGELFF
TGTGCCAGCAGTTCGGGACAGTACACCGGGGAGCTGTTTTTT
>NA|TRBD1|TRBJ1-4|TRBV6-5
CASSSGTGLSEKLFF
TGTGCCAGCAGTTCCGGGACAGGGCTAAGTGAAAAACTGTTTTTT
>NA|NA|TRBJ1-1|TRBV30
CAWAAGGNTEAFF
TGTGCCTGGGCGGCGGGGGGAAACACTGAAGCTTTCTTT
>NA|NA|TRBJ2-7|TRBV6-5
CASSYSWGDSYEQYF
TGTGCCAGCAGTTACTCGTGGGGAGACTCCTACGAGCAGTACTTC
>NA|TRBD1|TRBJ2-4|TRBV29-1
CSADPGTGRDIQYF
TGCAGCGCCGACCCCGGGACAGGGAGAGACATTCAGTACTTC
>NA|TRBD2|TRBJ2-1|TRBV2
CASSELAAPLVEQFF
TGTGCCAGCAGCGAACTAGCGGCCCCACTAGTTGAGCAGTTCTTC
>NA|NA|TRBJ2-7|TRBV21-1
CASSKGARGSTYEQYF
TGTGCCAGCAGCAAAGGGGCCCGGGGATCTACCTACGAGCAGTACTTC
>NA|NA|TRBJ2-5|TRBV7-9
CASSFGWILGGESQETQYF
TGTGCCAGCAGCTTTGGGTGGATCCTTGGCGGGGAGTCACAAGAGACCCAGTACTTC
>NA|TRBD1|TRBJ2-1|TRBV6-1
CASSGKDRGTYNEQFF
TGTGCCAGCAGTGGGAAGGACAGGGGGACCTACAATGAGCAGTTCTTC
>once|NA|TRBJ2-2|TRBV5-1
CASSAKLASLTGELFF
TGCGCCAGCAGCGCTAAGCTAGCGTCCCTCACCGGGGAGCTGTTTTTT
>NA|NA|TRBJ2-1|TRBV11-2
CASSLVSSGPNEQFF
TGTGCCAGCAGCTTAGTTTCCAGCGGGCCCAATGAGCAGTTCTTC
>once|NA|TRBJ1-1|TRBV4-3
CASSQDIGRGTEAFF
TGCGCCAGCAGCCAAGATATTGGCAGGGGCACTGAAGCTTTCTTT
>NA|NA|TRBJ2-3|TRBV27
CASSLRGGTDTQYF
TGTGCCAGCAGTCTCAGGGGTGGGACAGATACGCAGTATTTT
>NA|TRBD2|TRBJ2-3|TRBV7-3
CASSFSSGSTDTQYF
TGTGCCAGCAGCTTCTCTAGCGGGAGCACAGATACGCAGTATTTT
>NA|NA|TRBJ2-5|TRBV4-1
CASSQDRFLWETQYF
TGCGCCAGCAGCCAAGACAGGTTCCTATGGGAGACCCAGTACTTC
>NA|TRBD2|TRBJ2-1|TRBV4-3
CASSQDRERGVDNEQFF
TGCGCCAGCAGCCAAGACCGCGAACGGGGGGTCGACAATGAGCAGTTCTTC
>NA|TRBD1|TRBJ1-1|TRBV2
CASSVGQMNTEAFF
TGTGCCAGCAGTGTGGGACAGATGAACACTGAAGCTTTCTTT
>once|NA|TRBJ1-5|TRBV6-4
CASSDPQNQPQHF
TGTGCCAGCAGTGACCCACAAAATCAGCCCCAGCATTTT
>NA|TRBD2|TRBJ2-5|TRBV4-3
CASSQELAVGGETQYF
TGCGCCAGCAGCCAAGAACTAGCGGTCGGGGGAGAGACCCAGTACTTC
>NA|TRBD1|TRBJ1-4|TRBV14
CASSPRQGANEKLFF
TGTGCCAGCAGCCCGAGACAGGGGGCGAATGAAAAACTGTTTTTT
>NA|TRBD1|TRBJ1-1|TRBV30
CAWSGQGGTEAFF
TGTGCCTGGAGTGGACAGGGGGGCACTGAAGCTTTCTTT
>NA|TRBD2|TRBJ2-2|TRBV2
CASSEGLAGGNTGELFF
TGTGCCAGCAGTGAGGGATTAGCGGGAGGCAACACCGGGGAGCTGTTTTTT
>NA|NA|TRBJ1-5|TRBV19
CASSIDTGQPQHF
TGTGCCAGTAGTATAGATACAGGTCAGCCCCAGCATTTT
>NA|NA|TRBJ2-7|TRBV6-1
CASSLTVPYEQYF
TGTGCCAGCAGCTTGACAGTCCCCTACGAGCAGTACTTC
>NA|NA|TRBJ2-1|TRBV5-6
CASSRAGEQFF
TGTGCCAGCAGCCGGGCGGGGGAGCAGTTCTTC
>NA|NA|TRBJ2-3|TRBV19
CASSITLQGGHSDTQYF
TGTGCCAGTAGTATCACCTTACAGGGCGGGCATTCAGATACGCAGTATTTT
>NA|NA|TRBJ2-5|TRBV19
CASSIRGVGETQYF
TGTGCCAGTAGTATCCGGGGAGTTGGCGAGACCCAGTACTTC
>NA|TRBD1|TRBJ1-1|TRBV2
CASRTGTANTEAFF
TGTGCCAGCAGAACCGGGACAGCTAACACTGAAGCTTTCTTT
>NA|TRBD2|TRBJ2-1|TRBV29-1
CSVFSLAGRNDNEQFF
TGCAGCGTTTTTTCCCTAGCGGGACGGAACGACAATGAGCAGTTCTTC
>NA|NA|TRBJ1-1|TRBV6-1
CASSEAAGIDTEAFF
TGTGCCAGCAGTGAAGCGGCAGGGATTGACACTGAAGCTTTCTTT
>NA|TRBD2|TRBJ2-1|TRBV27
CASSGGTSGDEQFF
TGTGCCAGCAGTGGTGGGACTAGCGGGGATGAGCAGTTCTTC
>NA|NA|TRBJ2-7|TRBV4-3
CASSPPGETPPEQYF
TGCGCCAGCAGCCCCCCAGGCGAGACGCCTCCCGAGCAGTACTTC
>NA|TRBD2|TRBJ2-3|TRBV27
CASSASGPTQYF
TGTGCCAGCAGTGCTAGCGGGCCCACGCAGTATTTT
>NA|NA|TRBJ2-2|TRBV19
CASSIRTGIGGELFF
TGTGCCAGTAGTATTAGGACGGGAATTGGCGGGGAGCTGTTTTTT
>NA|NA|TRBJ1-1|TRBV30
CASRGGNTEAFF
TGTGCCTCCCGGGGGGGAAACACTGAAGCTTTCTTT
>NA|NA|TRBJ2-3|TRBV27
CATFPLAPWTPSTDTQYF
TGTGCCACCTTCCCCCTAGCCCCATGGACGCCTAGCACAGATACGCAGTATTTT
>NA|NA|TRBJ2-3|TRBV29-1
CSVDRGVGTDTQYF
TGCAGCGTTGACAGGGGCGTTGGCACAGATACGCAGTATTTT
>few|NA|TRBJ2-4|TRBV19
CASNTGAGSKNIQYF
TGTGCCAGTAATACGGGAGCAGGTAGCAAAAACATTCAGTACTTC
>NA|NA|TRBJ1-1|TRBV2
CASSGYRQGSANTEAFF
TGTGCCAGCAGTGGGTACCGTCAGGGGTCGGCCAACACTGAAGCTTTCTTT
>NA|NA|TRBJ2-1|TRBV5-1
CASTEGVLNEQFF
TGCGCCAGCACGGAGGGCGTACTCAATGAGCAGTTCTTC
>NA|TRBD1|TRBJ1-5|TRBV6-5
CASRRTGSNQPQHF
TGTGCCAGCAGGAGGACAGGGAGCAATCAGCCCCAGCATTTT
>NA|TRBD1|TRBJ2-7|TRBV29-1
CSVVRTGGYEQYF
TGCAGCGTTGTCCGGACAGGCGGCTACGAGCAGTACTTC
>NA|TRBD1|TRBJ2-1|TRBV14
CASSQLQGATAYNEQFF
TGTGCCAGCAGCCAACTACAGGGGGCGACGGCCTACAATGAGCAGTTCTTC
>NA|NA|TRBJ1-1|TRBV5-1
CASSFQGWSTEAFF
TGCGCCAGCAGCTTTCAGGGCTGGAGCACTGAAGCTTTCTTT
>NA|NA|TRBJ1-5|TRBV2
CASSERGGNQPQHF
TGTGCCAGCAGTGAAAGAGGGGGAAATCAGCCCCAGCATTTT